This T cell receptor (beta chain) was retrieved from a study of cytomegalovirus exposure and HLA in healthy donors (dated by TCRdb to 2016 to 2017). Study-level background: An earlier analysis of some 500 of the donors reported 250 to 300 Gb of sequence data and around 110 million unique TCR beta sequences from about 200 million T cells. On average, approximately 250,000 unique TCR beta nucleotide sequences were sequenced per donor among some 430 genotyped donors of the cohort, with around 19% of those sequences being non-productive. Using immunosequencing, the study profiled T cell repertoires from 500 to 800 subjects and related those repertoires to cytomegalovirus serostatus. An earlier analysis of 587 of the donors applied high-throughput TCR beta sequencing to assess whether each TCR beta V gene segment acted as functional or pseudogenic. Because of strong linkage in the cohort, roughly five DR-DQ haplotypes were treated as single units for association and clustering. Donor age, sex, ethnicity and CMV serostatus were compiled together with the repertoire data. Every repertoire in the discovery cohort had been generated on one and the same sequencing platform. To predict cytomegalovirus infection status, the study brought together high-throughput TCR immunosequencing, statistical association of individual TCRs with disease status, and machine learning. Of the roughly 430 genotyped donors, about 80% fell in the genetic ancestry cluster associated with self-reported Caucasian donors. A later analysis re-analyzed previously published TCR beta repertoires from 650 to 800 donors and added high-resolution HLA genotyping to study TCR occurrence patterns. In a later genetic analysis, genome-wide SNP genotypes for about three fifths of the roughly 670 donors were used, and that subset was treated as a discovery cohort. Rather than using new phenotypic data, the later analysis identified candidate immune exposures from TCR beta sequences and from how often those sequences occurred across donors. The study aimed to test whether signatures of past pathogen exposure could be identified by cataloging public T cell receptors. Both class I and class II loci were covered by HLA typing, at four-digit resolution. A separate validation cohort of 100 to 150 different subjects was used in addition to the 666-subject first cohort. The number of donors typed differed by locus, with about 629-630 for A, B, C, DRB1 and DQB1, more than 500 for DQA1, over 600 for DPA1, and roughly 450 for DPB1. Roughly 300 gigabases of sequencing data and 75 million to 85 million unique TCR sequences made up an early release that covered around 640 HLA-typed donors. What the research found in general, with its limitations: This cohort had only TCR beta chains sequenced, and the lack of alpha or paired-chain data limited which features could be detected. Several of the top co-occurrence clusters appeared to be linked to parvovirus B19, influenza, CMV and Epstein-Barr virus, according to a later analysis. Compared with equally common non-associated chains, HLA-associated TCR beta chains in a later analysis were more clonally expanded and had lower generation probabilities. HLA typing was unavailable for some donors at each locus, so association tests used only the typed subset. A later genetic analysis associated a missense DCLRE1C variant with V-gene and J-gene trimming of TCR beta chains, and an independent cohort replicated the association. Assigning TCR associations to individual alleles was difficult when HLA alleles, especially DR and DQ, strongly co-occurred. A further reported finding was that TCR beta sequences accurately predicted the HLA-A and HLA-B alleles for most subjects in the first cohort. Because the 87-base-pair reads could not distinguish some IMGT-functional V segments, including TRBV6-2 and TRBV6-3, those segments were excluded. For the cohort, immune exposure information was limited to CMV serostatus. In an earlier analysis of several hundred of the donors, most TCR beta V segments were observed in productive rearrangements about 87% or about 30% of the time, broadly matching IMGT annotations. A later genetic analysis reported fewer N-insertions in productive TCRs among donors in an Asian-associated ancestry cluster than the roughly 640-donor mean. At a false discovery rate of 0.05, a later analysis linked around 17,000 TCR beta sequences to specific HLA alleles. Roughly uniform sequencing depth across donors was assumed in presence/absence analyses, although this assumption may not hold. Correlated functional status among segregating V segments might reflect linkage disequilibrium, but an unknown experimental factor could not be ruled out. The authors suggested that the approach could potentially be extended to other disease states and immunological phenotypes. The classifier was reported to diagnose cytomegalovirus status with high specificity and sensitivity in both the original and validation cohorts. According to a later analysis, most CMV-associated TCR beta chains appeared to be HLA-restricted, and the HLA associations seemed to be driven largely by CMV exposure. In the study, about 150 TCR beta chains were listed as associated with cytomegalovirus. A later analysis found that TCR association rates varied across HLA loci, with DRB1 alleles showing the most associated TCRs and HLA-C alleles the fewest. Most TCR sequences were observed very rarely across donors, whereas some public TCRs were present in many individuals. Approximately 18 rarely observed V segments, including chromosome 9 orphons, were excluded from the earlier analysis of some 590 of the donors because counts were too low. A cluster of highly shared sequence variants was judged likely to represent a technical artifact of the sequencing pipeline. In vitro tests confirmed that a few of the cytomegalovirus-associated TCR beta chains recognize cytomegalovirus antigens.

The cohort comprised around 700 healthy bone marrow donors. At the time of sampling, every cohort member was nominally healthy, though immune exposures that went unrecorded were likely present. CMV serostatus was positive for more than 250 and negative for about half of the roughly 670 cohort members, and was not recorded for this donor. Every donor gave a peripheral blood sample, and the peripheral blood mononuclear cells from that sample were used for TCR beta sequencing. The Qiagen DNeasy Blood Extraction Kit was used to extract genomic DNA from the blood cell samples. From the cysteine through the phenylalanine, the CDR3 covers 15 amino acids. Just CDR3 DNA is preserved here, 45 bases in frame from base 1. Trimming removed 1 base from V and 2 bases from J, leaving 11 bases between the germline ends. From the germline V gene, CDR1 is MGHRA and CDR2 is YSYEKL. A note on this clone: Its antigen is unknown. Per-base quality was not reported, and no clone a single base away is much larger than it.

The library was built by means of the immunoSEQ multiplex PCR assay. The multiplex PCR relied on a mix of 60 forward primers for TCR Vbeta segments and 13 reverse primers for TCR Jbeta segments. The CDR3 region of rearranged TCR beta genes was amplified from genomic DNA with a multiplex PCR assay. The amplified TCR beta libraries were sequenced on the Illumina HiSeq System as 87-base-pair reads. Under the source paper's analysis protocol: A later analysis counted 65 million to 90 million unique TCR beta chains across the 690 or so repertoires, and some 12 million of these chains were shared by at least two donors. A nearest-neighbor algorithm error-corrected the raw reads and collapsed the reads into unique sequences, merging closely related sequences to remove PCR and sequencing errors. Alignment of CDR3 sequences to IMGT reference sequences was used to assign V, D and J gene segments. For a sequence to be retained, at least a six-nucleotide match to both a V gene segment and a J gene segment was required. Rearrangements were called productive when the CDR3 lacked stop codons and stayed in frame with V and J; all others were non-productive. CDR3 was defined according to IMGT convention as the region running from the second conserved V-encoded cysteine to the conserved J-encoded phenylalanine. The earlier analysis of 587 of the donors excluded sequences that lacked an unambiguous match to a single V gene segment. In an earlier analysis of around 600 of the donors, V segments were called functional above 56.7% productive rearrangements and were called segregating when the between-donor standard deviation exceeded 5%. A statistical classification framework was built to diagnose cytomegalovirus status from the catalog of TCR beta chain sequences. V and J gene assignment, in a later analysis, came from comparing TCR nucleotide sequences with IMGT/GENE-DB human TR gene sequences. A later analysis assigned CDR3 sequences and most-parsimonious VDJ recombination scenarios with the TCRdist pipeline. A later analysis defined each TCR beta chain by its CDR3 amino acid sequence plus V-gene family, and excluded reads lacking a unique V-gene family. A later analysis removed roughly 590 highly shared, low-generation-probability nucleotide sequences to deal with suspected cross-contamination and a sequencing artifact. A later analysis calculated a clonal expansion index for each public chain from normalized within-repertoire ranks of inferred template counts. Generation probabilities in a later analysis came from a VDJ recombination model fitted to out-of-frame rearrangements, and those results were checked against IGoR. A later analysis scored TCR-TCR, TCR-HLA and TCR-CMV co-occurrence with hypergeometric tests, applying a repertoire-size bias correction to TCR pairs. In a later analysis, false discovery rates were estimated by permuting HLA or CMV assignments 20 times. In a later analysis, co-occurring TCRs were grouped using DBSCAN, with TCRdist sequence similarity added in when clustering inside HLA-allele-positive subsets. Repertoires with fewer than 30,000 or more than 120,000 public chains were left out of co-occurrence clustering, as were roughly five repertoires with anomalous nucleotide sharing. TCRdb provides this immuneACCESS table in a form limited to in-frame rearrangements. Some clones are lacking; in checked studies, under half of them reflect an unresolved V gene, and why the rest are absent is not known. V and J calls and clone size come straight from that table; D and trimming were deduced from the DNA. The sample table records about 89,000 clones; 64% of these occur just once. The ten biggest clones cover over 2% of the sample.

The receptor's source is a human donor in good health. Material for sequencing was PBMCs. The rearrangement combines TRBV4-1 with TRBJ1-2, with no confidently assigned D gene. The base sequence is TGCGCCAGCAGCCAAGGCGGAGGGTCCAACTATGGCTACACCTTC. Its coded protein is CASSQGGGSNYGYTF.